Following are 21 T cell receptor beta chains from one sample sequenced in a study of Ad26.COV2.S vaccination and SARS-CoV-2 variants. Measured with immunoSEQ multiplex PCR; TCRdb has only the in-frame clones, and not every one. The repertoire has hundreds of thousands of clones, more than 75% of them found once; the top ten carry about 3.5%. Sample treatment: some 19 received Ad26.COV2.S at low or high dose, single or two shots; roughly five received placebo; per-sample allocation not given. Sampling happened 63 days after the first vaccine or placebo injection. Here the sequenced sample was peripheral blood, taken in a trial of Ad26.COV2.S vaccine versus placebo. All receptors derive from a person between 18 and 59 years old who received the Ad26.COV2.S COVID-19 vaccine or a placebo.

The chain links TRBV19 to TRBJ1-1; maybe TRBD1 (5 bases). This CDR3 spans 15 amino acids. V lost 4 bases and J 4 bases, leaving 16 bases between the germline ends. The germline V gene has CDR1 LNHDA and CDR2 SQIVND (reference sequence). CDR3 coding DNA: TGTGCCAGTAGTAAGGCCAGGGCAGGTAGCACTGAAGCTTTCTTT. Residues: CASSKARAGSTEAFF. Based on the CDR3 plus reference TRBV19 and TRBJ1-1, the full variable domain is DGGITQSPKYLFRKEGQNVTLSCEQNLNHDAMYWYRQDPGQGLRLIYYSQIVNDFQKGDIAEGYSVSREKKESFPLTVTSAQKNPTAFYLCASSKARAGSTEAFFGQGTRLTVV.

Ten or more counts support this clone. This chain links TRBV9 with TRBJ1-2; D may be TRBD1 (6 bases). Per germline, CDR1 SGDLS and CDR2 YYNGEE. CDR3 length equals 15 residues. The V gene lost 0 bases and the J gene lost 4 bases, with 13 bases spanning the gap. CDR3 nucleotide sequence: TGTGCCAGCAGCGTAGGGGGGGCTCGTGGCTATGGCTACACCTTC. It encodes CASSVGGARGYGYTF.

V and J are TRBV5-6 and TRBJ1-2, with D perhaps matching TRBD1 (5 bases). Germline-derived CDR1 and CDR2 are SGHDT and YYEEEE. This CDR3 contains 13 residues. V was cut by 5 bases and J by 4 bases, with 12 bases left in between. DNA of the CDR3: TGTGCCAGCAGGGGGGACGGAATCTATGGCTACACCTTC. As protein: CASRGDGIYGYTF.

The chain combines TRBV25-1 with TRBJ2-7, with 8 positions matching TRBD1. CDR3 size: 15 residues. Germline V CDR1 and CDR2: MGHDK, SYGVNS. Germline trimming cut 4 bases from V and 3 bases from J; bases unmatched to any gene: 8. The CDR3, as DNA: TGTGCCAGCAGTGGATCCAGGGGGCGCGACTACGAGCAGTACTTC. It is translated as CASSGSRGRDYEQYF.

The V and J genes are TRBV9 and TRBJ1-6, with 7 bases identical to TRBD1. The CDR3 contains 17 residues. Germline CDR1 and CDR2: SGDLS and YYNGEE. Trimming at V came to 3 bases and at J to 8 bases, leaving 14 bases not matched to a gene. The CDR3 coding sequence is TGTGCCAGCAGCGCCAGACAGGGTCCTTTATCTTATTCACCCCTCCACTTT. Its translation: CASSARQGPLSYSPLHF.

The chain links TRBV5-8 to TRBJ2-2; D remains ambiguous. CDR1 and CDR2 (germline): SGHTS, YDEGEE. V lost 3 bases and J 4 bases, leaving 10 bases between the germline ends. CDR3 length: 14 amino acids. The CDR3 loop reads CASSSLAITGELFF. As DNA, the CDR3 is TGTGCCAGCAGCTCCCTGGCGATCACCGGGGAGCTGTTTTTT.

The chain employs TRBV7-2 and TRBJ2-1; 8 nucleotides align to TRBD2. Germline assignment: CDR1 SGHTA and CDR2 FQGNSA. This CDR3 has 16 amino acids. V lost 5 bases, J lost 4 bases, and 10 bases stayed unmatched. The CDR3 is CASSTVGGGSYNEQFF. The CDR3 bases are TGTGCCAGCAGCACCGTCGGGGGGGGTTCATACAATGAGCAGTTCTTC.

The genes are TRBV3-1 (or the pseudogene TRBV3-2) and TRBJ1-6; D remains ambiguous. V was clipped by 0 bases and J by 8 bases, with 5 bases between them. The CDR3 has 13 residues. Germline values: CDR1 LGHDT, CDR2 YNNKEL (reference sequence). CDR3 protein: CASSQDGYSPLHF. The CDR3 DNA sequence: TGTGCCAGCAGCCAAGATGGTTATTCACCCCTCCACTTT.

This rearrangement joins TRBV12-5 to TRBJ1-2; D call uncertain. V was trimmed by 0 bases and J by 3 bases, leaving 14 bases between them. This CDR3 contains 16 residues. Germline V gene data show CDR1 as LGHNT and CDR2 as FRNRAP. In DNA form, the CDR3 reads TGTGCTAGTGGTTTGGTACAAGGCAGAGCGGACTATGGCTACACCTTC. Translation gives CASGLVQGRADYGYTF.

V usage is TRBV18 and J usage is TRBJ1-5, with TRBD1 matching over 10 bases. Germline V lookup: CDR1 KGHSH, CDR2 LQKENI. V lost 3 bases, J lost 6 bases, and 8 bases stayed unmatched. The CDR3 covers 16 residues. This CDR3 is CASSPTGTGDFQPQHF. The DNA of the CDR3 is TGTGCCAGCTCACCGACCGGGACAGGGGATTTTCAGCCCCAGCATTTT.

The J gene is TRBJ2-7, the V gene TRBV19; 12 bases are a match to TRBD1. The ends lost 1 base at V and 4 bases at J; junction bases unmatched: 2. The germline V gene has CDR1 LNHDA and CDR2 SQIVND (reference sequence). The CDR3 has 15 residues. The chain's CDR3 is CASSIGDRGPYEQYF. The DNA for the CDR3 is TGTGCCAGTAGTATAGGGGACAGGGGGCCATACGAGCAGTACTTC.

This chain joins TRBV4-1 and TRBJ1-4, with 9 bases fitting TRBD1. The CDR3 contains 15 residues. V was pared by 3 bases and J by 7 bases, with 6 bases of the junction left unmatched. Germline CDR1 MGHRA, CDR2 YSYEKL. The CDR3 loop is CASSQAGTGPEKLFF. The CDR3 DNA reads TGCGCCAGCAGCCAGGCCGGGACAGGGCCTGAAAAACTGTTTTTT.

This clone has more than one count but fewer than ten. The identical CDR3 is also encoded by other nucleotide sequences in the sample. This chain joins TRBV5-1 and TRBJ1-1; a weak D match, TRBD1 (6 bases). Trimming removed 0 bases at V and 1 base at J, with 7 bases between. The CDR3 length is 14 residues. Germline loops: CDR1 SGHRS, CDR2 YFSETQ. The CDR3 reads CASSLGGQNTEAFF. CDR3 in DNA: TGCGCCAGCAGCTTGGGGGGACAGAACACTGAAGCTTTCTTT.

This clone is a singleton in its sample. The rearrangement joins TRBV5-1 to TRBJ2-7; 12 positions match TRBD1. The germline gives CDR1 SGHRS, CDR2 YFSETQ. CDR3 size: 14 residues. V gave up 3 bases and J gave up 5 bases; unmatched junction bases: 3. The CDR3 DNA is TGCGCCAGCAGCTCGGGACAGGGGGCTGACGAGCAGTACTTC. Translation gives CASSSGQGADEQYF.

This chain uses TRBV7-2 with TRBJ2-5, with D perhaps matching TRBD1 (6 bases). CDR3 length: 16 residues. Germline V lookup: CDR1 SGHTA, CDR2 FQGNSA. V lost 0 bases, J lost 3 bases, and 14 bases lay in between. The CDR3 sequence is CASSLAAMTGEETQYF. The CDR3 DNA sequence: TGTGCCAGCAGCTTAGCTGCTATGACAGGCGAAGAGACCCAGTACTTC.

V gene TRBV6-5 combines with J gene TRBJ1-2, with TRBD1 as a possible D gene (6 bases). This CDR3 is built from 16 residues. Germline values: CDR1 MNHEY, CDR2 SVGAGI. V lost 2 bases and J lost 1, with 14 bases in between. The CDR3 sequence: CASSYQFPRGNYGYTF. DNA for the CDR3: TGTGCCAGCAGTTACCAGTTTCCCAGGGGTAACTATGGCTACACCTTC.

This chain connects TRBV6-6 to TRBJ2-5; 14 nucleotides align to TRBD2. V shed 6 bases, J shed 4 bases, and the junction held 10 bases outside the gene matches. Per the germline V gene, CDR1 is MNHNY and CDR2 is SVGAGI (reference sequence). CDR3 length: 17 amino acids. Here the CDR3 DNA reads TGTGCCAGCAGCCGACTAGCGGGGGGGCGGTTAGTAGAGACCCAGTACTTC. Translating gives CASSRLAGGRLVETQYF.

The chain employs TRBV2 and TRBJ1-1, with D possibly being TRBD1 (5 bases). There are 16 residues in the CDR3. V lost 1 base, J lost 4 bases, and 16 bases lay in between. Germline V gene sequence: CDR1 SNHLY, CDR2 FYNNEI. The CDR3 DNA reads as TGTGCCAGCAGTGAAGGGTATAAGGGGCCGGTCACTGAAGCTTTCTTT. This codes for CASSEGYKGPVTEAFF.

This rearrangement joins TRBV12-5 to TRBJ2-4, with D hard to call. Looked up from germline, CDR1 is LGHNT and CDR2 is FRNRAP. This CDR3 has 16 amino acids. Trimming took 5 bases from V and 0 from J, leaving 14 bases between them. CDR3 protein: CASGPRAALAKNIQYF. CDR3 sequence (DNA): TGTGCTAGTGGTCCAAGGGCAGCGTTAGCCAAAAACATTCAGTACTTC.

V gene TRBV24-1 combines with J gene TRBJ2-3; TRBD1 aligns across 7 bases. V trimming: 6 bases; J trimming: 1 base; junction bases outside the gene matches: 6. The CDR3 is made up of 15 amino acids. CDR1 KGHDR and CDR2 SFDVKD come from the germline V gene. This CDR3 reads CATSRGQEGTDTQYF. The CDR3 bases are TGTGCCACCAGTCGCGGACAGGAAGGCACAGATACGCAGTATTTT.

Notes on this clone: This sample includes further DNA sequences coding for the same CDR3. The chain links TRBV5-1 to TRBJ2-3, with D possibly called TRBD1 or TRBD2 (5 bases each). Germline V gives CDR1 SGHRS, CDR2 YFSETQ. This CDR3 has 15 amino acids. Deletions cut 0 bases from V and 1 base from J, with 9 bases between. The CDR3 DNA sequence: TGCGCCAGCAGCTTGGAAGGGACCCGCACAGATACGCAGTATTTT. Its translation is CASSLEGTRTDTQYF.